This paragraph covers one T cell receptor beta chain sequence. This sample was included in a study of blood T cell repertoires in COVID-19. As for the study in general: Both acute and convalescent COVID-19 samples were obtained from the United States, Italy and Spain. From T cells, B-cell-depleted T cells, or PBMCs came the material, which was cDNA or gDNA.

The V end was cut by 0 bases, the J end by 5 bases, with 9 bases between. Germline V gene lookup returns CDR1 LGHNA and CDR2 YNFKEQ. The length of the CDR3 is 14 residues. In the study's own analysis: Using reference gene primer amplification, nucleated cell counts were estimated. Generated by immunoSEQ multiplex PCR, the TCRdb table keeps only in-frame clones and is missing some. That table supplies the V and J calls and clone size; D and trimming were determined from the DNA. The data show 95,000 to 150,000 clones, around three quarters seen once. Material: peripheral blood. The V and J genes are TRBV4-2 and TRBJ2-3, with TRBD1 as a possible D gene (6 bases). The receptor's source is a man aged 40-49 years with active or convalescent COVID-19. This CDR3 reads CASSQERGLDTQYF. DNA for the CDR3: TGTGCCAGCAGCCAAGAGAGGGGGTTAGATACGCAGTATTTT.